The 15 T cell receptor beta chains listed next were all sequenced from one sample in a study of cytomegalovirus exposure and HLA in healthy donors. The PCR contained 60 Vbeta and 13 Jbeta primers. The table came from immunoSEQ multiplex PCR; TCRdb's copy has only in-frame clones and leaves some out. The table includes tens of thousands of clones, roughly 85% detected once. The sequenced material came from PBMCs. The receptors were gathered from a woman under 30 in good health and CMV-seronegative.

The CDR3 nucleotides read TGTGCCAGCAGCCAAGATCCAGCGGGGGAAGAGACCCAGTACTTC. It encodes CASSQDPAGEETQYF. The V and J genes are TRBV4-2 and TRBJ2-5; TRBD2 aligns across 8 bases. The V gene end was trimmed by 0 bases and the J gene end by 3 bases; junction bases not matched to a gene: 3. Germline-derived CDR1 and CDR2 are LGHNA and YNFKEQ. CDR3 length: 15 amino acids.

The V gene is TRBV19, the J gene TRBJ2-2; TRBD1 matches 8 bases. The V and J ends lost 5 bases and 7 bases, in that order; junction bases with no gene match: 12. This CDR3 region has 16 residues. Germline CDR1 is LNHDA and CDR2 is SQIVND (reference sequence). The CDR3 nucleotides are TGTGCCAGTAGTCAGGGGGCTATATCCCGTGGCGGGGAGCTGTTTTTT. Encoded protein: CASSQGAISRGGELFF.

CDR3: CASSLDSGTQETQYF. CDR3 DNA sequence: TGTGCCAGCAGCTTAGATAGCGGAACCCAAGAGACCCAGTACTTC. The rearrangement joins TRBV7-2 to TRBJ2-5; D perhaps matches TRBD2 (6 bases). Per the germline V gene, CDR1 is SGHTA and CDR2 is FQGNSA. The CDR3 has 15 amino acids. V lost 1 base to trimming and J lost 1 base, with 10 bases between them.

The gene calls are TRBV28 and TRBJ1-4, with TRBD1 identical over 10 bases. V was pared by 6 bases and J by 10 bases, with 8 bases of the junction left unmatched. CDR3 length: 14 amino acids. Germline-derived CDR1 and CDR2 are MDHEN and SYDVKM. The CDR3 reads CASSTGTGVGKLFF. The CDR3 DNA reads TGTGCCAGCAGCACCGGGACAGGGGTTGGAAAACTGTTTTTT.

The CDR3 is CASSVALLGPSNYGYTF. The CDR3, as DNA: TGTGCCAGCAGCGTAGCTTTGTTGGGGCCGTCTAACTATGGCTACACCTTC. The rearrangement joins TRBV9 to TRBJ1-2; D is perhaps TRBD1 (5 bases). Germline V gene sequence: CDR1 SGDLS, CDR2 YYNGEE. V was pared by 0 bases and J by 0 bases, with 15 bases between. This CDR3 is built from 17 residues.

The chain combines TRBV7-9 with TRBJ1-1; 7 bases agree with TRBD1. The germline V gene has CDR1 SEHNR and CDR2 FQNEAQ (reference sequence). J gave up 6 bases and V 7 bases, and 11 bases lay outside the gene matches. This CDR3 comprises 14 residues. The CDR3 region has the DNA TGTGCCAGCACCCCTACAGGGGTTCATCCTGAAGCTTTCTTT. Residues: CASTPTGVHPEAFF.

This clone has just one count. This sequence joins TRBV10-3 and TRBJ2-7; TRBD2 agrees at 9 bases. In germline, CDR1 is ENHRY, CDR2 SYGVKD. The CDR3 runs 14 residues. With 4 bases clipped from V and 6 bases from J, the junction kept 7 bases outside the gene matches. CDR3 protein: CAISGPGLAAEQYF. The CDR3, as DNA: TGTGCCATCAGTGGACCGGGACTAGCCGCCGAGCAGTACTTC.

The chain links TRBV27 to TRBJ1-1; 9 bases align to TRBD1. The germline gives CDR1 MNHEY, CDR2 SMNVEV (reference sequence). The CDR3 length is 14 residues. V gave up 4 bases and J gave up 3 bases; unmatched junction bases: 3. The CDR3 spells CASSWDRVDTEAFF. The CDR3, as DNA: TGTGCCAGCAGTTGGGACAGGGTGGACACTGAAGCTTTCTTT.

The J gene is TRBJ2-5, the V gene TRBV28; 12 nucleotides agree with TRBD2. This CDR3 spans 17 amino acids. V trimming: 6 bases; J trimming: 4 bases; junction bases outside the gene matches: 12. Per germline, CDR1 MDHEN and CDR2 SYDVKM. In nucleotides, the CDR3 is TGTGCCAGCAGAACCATCCTAGCGGGAGGGCCCGGAGAGACCCAGTACTTC. Its protein product is CASRTILAGGPGETQYF. The whole variable domain, filled in from reference TRBV28 and TRBJ2-5, reads DVKVTQSSRYLVKRTGEKVFLECVQDMDHENMFWYRQDPGLGLRLIYFSYDVKMKEKGDIPEGYSVSREKKERFSLILESASTNQTSMYLCASRTILAGGPGETQYFGPGTRLLVL.

The gene calls are TRBV5-8 and TRBJ1-5; D uncertain. Germline CDR1 SGHTS, CDR2 YDEGEE. This CDR3 is 14 amino acids long. Trimming removed 0 bases at V and 0 bases at J, with 4 bases between. CDR3 sequence: CASSLVHSNQPQHF. The CDR3 DNA is TGTGCCAGCAGCTTGGTTCATAGCAATCAGCCCCAGCATTTT.

The CDR3 sequence: CASSLGNTEAFF. As DNA, the CDR3 is TGTGCCAGCAGTCTAGGGAACACTGAAGCTTTCTTT. The chain joins TRBV28 to TRBJ1-1; D ambiguous. This CDR3 comprises 12 residues. CDR1 is MDHEN, CDR2 SYDVKM, per germline. The V and J ends lost 5 bases and 1 base respectively, with 5 bases between them.

To note about this clone: At one boundary the junction diverges from the germline segment, which might be a read error. The CDR3 sequence: CASSTTGGFGANGLTF. The CDR3 DNA reads TGTGCCAGTAGTACAACAGGGGGCTTTGGGGCCAACGGCCTGACTTTC. The chain couples TRBV19 to TRBJ2-6, with 9 bases fitting TRBD1. The V gene's germline CDR1 is LNHDA and CDR2 SQIVND (reference sequence). The CDR3 runs 16 residues.

The rearrangement joins TRBV5-5 to TRBJ1-5; no clear D gene. The CDR3 is 19 amino acids. V dropped 4 bases and J dropped 0 bases, with 23 bases sitting between them. Germline assignment: CDR1 SGHKS and CDR2 YYEKEE (reference sequence). CDR3 sequence reads: CASSPSPGSAIYSNQPQHF. CDR3 DNA: TGTGCCAGCAGCCCCTCGCCGGGGTCCGCTATTTATAGCAATCAGCCCCAGCATTTT.

This chain connects TRBV18 to TRBJ2-7; 8 nucleotides align to TRBD1. V was clipped by 3 bases and J by 6 bases; unmatched bases: 13. The CDR3 consists of 16 residues. Germline loops: CDR1 KGHSH, CDR2 LQKENI. The CDR3 nucleotides are TGTGCCAGCTCACCTCCCTCCGGGACAGGTCCTATCGAGCAGTACTTC. Translated: CASSPPSGTGPIEQYF.

The chain recombines TRBV30 with TRBJ1-5, with a possible D match to TRBD1 (5 bases). The V gene lost 4 bases and the J gene lost 5 bases, with 15 bases spanning the gap. Germline V gene data show CDR1 as GTSNPN and CDR2 as SVGIG (reference sequence). The CDR3 loop spans 14 amino acids. CDR3 residues: CAWTIKGRDQPQHF. CDR3 sequence (DNA): TGTGCCTGGACCATCAAGGGGAGGGATCAGCCCCAGCATTTT. The complete variable domain, with remaining parts taken from reference TRBV30 and TRBJ1-5, reads SQTIHQWPATLVQPVGSPLSLECTVEGTSNPNLYWYRQAAGRGLQLLFYSVGIGQISSEVPQNLSASRPQDRQFILSSKKLLLSDSGFYLCAWTIKGRDQPQHFGDGTRLSIL.